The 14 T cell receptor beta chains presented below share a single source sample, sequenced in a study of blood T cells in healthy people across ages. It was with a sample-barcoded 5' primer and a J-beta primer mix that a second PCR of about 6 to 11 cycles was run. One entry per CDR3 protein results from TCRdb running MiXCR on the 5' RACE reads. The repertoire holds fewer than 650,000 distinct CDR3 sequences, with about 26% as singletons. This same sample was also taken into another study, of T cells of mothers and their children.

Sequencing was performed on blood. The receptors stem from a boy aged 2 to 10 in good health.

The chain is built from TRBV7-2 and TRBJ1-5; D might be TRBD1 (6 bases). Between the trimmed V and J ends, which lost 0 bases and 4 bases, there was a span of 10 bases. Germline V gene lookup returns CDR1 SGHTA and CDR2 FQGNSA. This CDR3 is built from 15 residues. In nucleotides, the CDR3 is TGTGCCAGCAGCTTAGCGATAACAGGGAATCAGCCCCAGCATTTT. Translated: CASSLAITGNQPQHF. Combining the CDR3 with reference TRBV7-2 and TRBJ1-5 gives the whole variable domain GAGVSQSPSNKVTEKGKDVELRCDPISGHTALYWYRQSLGQGLEFLIYFQGNSAPDKSGLPSDRFSAERTGGSVSTLTIQRTQQEDSAVYLCASSLAITGNQPQHFGDGTRLSIL.

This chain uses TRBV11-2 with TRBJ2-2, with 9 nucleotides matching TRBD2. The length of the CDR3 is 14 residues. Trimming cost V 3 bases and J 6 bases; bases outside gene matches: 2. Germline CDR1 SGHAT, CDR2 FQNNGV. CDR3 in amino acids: CASSFQREAGELFF. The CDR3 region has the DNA TGTGCCAGCAGCTTTCAGCGGGAGGCCGGGGAGCTGTTTTTT.

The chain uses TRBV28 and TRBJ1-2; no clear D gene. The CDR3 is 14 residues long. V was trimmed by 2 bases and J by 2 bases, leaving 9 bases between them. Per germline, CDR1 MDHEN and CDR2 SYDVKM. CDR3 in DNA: TGTGCCAGCAGTTTAACAGTCAGAAACTATGGCTACACCTTC. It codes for CASSLTVRNYGYTF.

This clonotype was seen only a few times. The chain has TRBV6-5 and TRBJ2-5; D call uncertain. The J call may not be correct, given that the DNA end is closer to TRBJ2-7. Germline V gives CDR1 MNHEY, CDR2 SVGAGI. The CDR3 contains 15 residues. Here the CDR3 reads CASSYSAGTSYEQYF. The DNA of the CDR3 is TGTGCCAGCAGTTACTCGGCAGGAACCTCCTACGAGCAGTACTTC.

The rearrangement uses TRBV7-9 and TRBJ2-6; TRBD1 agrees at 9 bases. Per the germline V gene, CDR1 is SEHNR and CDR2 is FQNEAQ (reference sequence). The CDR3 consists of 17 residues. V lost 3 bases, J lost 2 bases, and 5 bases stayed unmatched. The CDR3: CASSFGTGKPGANVLTF. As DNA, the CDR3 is TGTGCCAGCAGCTTCGGGACAGGGAAGCCTGGGGCCAACGTCCTGACTTTC.

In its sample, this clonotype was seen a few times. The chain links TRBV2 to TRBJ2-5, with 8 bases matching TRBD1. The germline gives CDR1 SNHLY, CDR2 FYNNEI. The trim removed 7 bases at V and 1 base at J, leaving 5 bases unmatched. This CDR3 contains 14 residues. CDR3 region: CASKRQGPQETQYF. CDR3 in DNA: TGTGCCAGCAAGAGACAGGGGCCCCAAGAGACCCAGTACTTC.

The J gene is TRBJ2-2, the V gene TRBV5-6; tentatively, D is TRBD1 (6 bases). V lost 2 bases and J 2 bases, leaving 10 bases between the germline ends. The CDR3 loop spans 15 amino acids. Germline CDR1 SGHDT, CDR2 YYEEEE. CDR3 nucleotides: TGTGCCAGCAGCTTTTGGGGGCCTAACACCGGGGAGCTGTTTTTT. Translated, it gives CASSFWGPNTGELFF.

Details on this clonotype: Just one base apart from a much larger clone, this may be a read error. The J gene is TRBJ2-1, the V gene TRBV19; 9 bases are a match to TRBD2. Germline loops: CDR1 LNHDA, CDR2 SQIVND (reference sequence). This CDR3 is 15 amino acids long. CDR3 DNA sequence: TGTGTCAGTAGTAAGACTAGCGGAGACTACAATGAGCAGTTCTTC. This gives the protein CVSSKTSGDYNEQFF.

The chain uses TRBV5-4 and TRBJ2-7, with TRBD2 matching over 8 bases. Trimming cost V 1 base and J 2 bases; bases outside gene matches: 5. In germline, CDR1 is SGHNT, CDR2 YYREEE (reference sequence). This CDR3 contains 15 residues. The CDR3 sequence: CASSLPAGATYEQYF. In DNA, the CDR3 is TGTGCCAGCAGCTTGCCAGCGGGAGCAACCTACGAGCAGTACTTC.

CDR3 region: CASTSGNYGYTF. In DNA form, the CDR3 reads TGTGCCAGCACCTCAGGGAACTATGGCTACACCTTC. The gene calls are TRBV6-5 and TRBJ1-2; weak D call: TRBD1 (5 bases). Germline V lookup: CDR1 MNHEY, CDR2 SVGAGI. V dropped 7 bases and J dropped 2 bases, with 8 bases sitting between them. There are 12 residues in the CDR3.

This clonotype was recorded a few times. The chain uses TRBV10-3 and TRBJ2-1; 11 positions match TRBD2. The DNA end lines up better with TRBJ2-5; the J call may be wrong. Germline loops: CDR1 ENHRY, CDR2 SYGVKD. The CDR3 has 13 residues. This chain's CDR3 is CAISQGTSGTQYF. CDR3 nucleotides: TGTGCCATCAGTCAAGGGACTAGCGGGACCCAGTACTTC.

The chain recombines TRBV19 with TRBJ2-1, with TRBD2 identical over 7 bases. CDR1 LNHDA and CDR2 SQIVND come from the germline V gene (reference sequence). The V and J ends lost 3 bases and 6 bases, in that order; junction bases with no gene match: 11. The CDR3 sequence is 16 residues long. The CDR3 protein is CASSIDWLAAVNEQFF. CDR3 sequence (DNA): TGTGCCAGTAGTATCGACTGGCTAGCGGCAGTCAATGAGCAGTTCTTC.

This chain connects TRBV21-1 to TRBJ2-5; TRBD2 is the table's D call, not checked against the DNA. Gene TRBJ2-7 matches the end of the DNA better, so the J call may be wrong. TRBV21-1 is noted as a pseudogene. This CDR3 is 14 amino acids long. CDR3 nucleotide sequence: TGTGCCAGCAGCCCTCCAAGGCCCTCCTACGAGCAGTACTTC. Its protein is CASSPPRPSYEQYF.

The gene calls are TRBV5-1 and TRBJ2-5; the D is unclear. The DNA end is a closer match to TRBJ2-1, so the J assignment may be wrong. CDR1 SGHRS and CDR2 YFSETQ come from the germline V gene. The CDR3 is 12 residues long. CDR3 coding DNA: TGCGCCAGCAGCTTGGGGCAGGTTGAGCAGTTCTTC. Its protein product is CASSLGQVEQFF.